Following are 21 T cell receptor beta chains from one sample sequenced in a study of cytomegalovirus exposure and HLA in healthy donors. PCR used 60 Vbeta primers and 13 Jbeta primers. Profiled with immunoSEQ multiplex PCR; TCRdb holds only in-frame clones, not every one. This sample yields about 170,000 clones, of which 80% are seen a single time; 4.5% belongs to the top ten. The sample consisted of PBMCs. The receptors derive from a woman in her forties or fifties in good health and CMV-seropositive.

The genes are TRBV5-1 and TRBJ2-7, with a tentative D call TRBD1 (6 bases). CDR3 length equals 14 residues. Trimming stripped 0 bases from V and 6 bases from J, with 13 bases between. CDR1 and CDR2 (germline): SGHRS, YFSETQ. CDR3 amino acids: CASSLVGDMPEQYF. The CDR3 DNA reads TGCGCCAGCAGCTTGGTAGGGGACATGCCCGAGCAGTACTTC.

This clone was counted a single time. At one end, the junction sequence differs from germline, possibly due to a read error. The chain carries TRBV4-3 and TRBJ1-4; unclear D gene. Germline CDR1 is LGHNA and CDR2 is YSLEER. This CDR3 spans 16 amino acids. This chain's CDR3 is CAGSQDWRGTNEKLFF. The DNA of the CDR3 is TGCGCCGGCAGCCAAGATTGGAGAGGGACTAATGAAAAACTGTTTTTT.

The chain couples TRBV30 to TRBJ2-3; 7 nucleotides line up with TRBD2. The germline V gene encodes CDR1 GTSNPN and CDR2 SVGIG (reference sequence). Trimming cost V 2 bases and J 0 bases; bases outside gene matches: 11. This CDR3 is built from 17 residues. The CDR3 sequence: CAWSRAGETSSTDTQYF. For the CDR3, the DNA is TGTGCCTGGAGTCGGGCGGGGGAAACCTCTAGCACAGATACGCAGTATTTT. Based on the CDR3 plus reference TRBV30 and TRBJ2-3, the full variable domain is SQTIHQWPATLVQPVGSPLSLECTVEGTSNPNLYWYRQAAGRGLQLLFYSVGIGQISSEVPQNLSASRPQDRQFILSSKKLLLSDSGFYLCAWSRAGETSSTDTQYFGPGTRLTVL.

The chain employs TRBV5-4 and TRBJ2-1, with 7 bases lining up with TRBD2. CDR1 SGHNT and CDR2 YYREEE come from the germline V gene (reference sequence). Trimming cost V 4 bases and J 7 bases; bases outside gene matches: 11. The CDR3 covers 15 residues. CDR3 bases: TGTGCCAGCAGCCGTAGCGGGTGGGTTGGGAATGAGCAGTTCTTC. This encodes CASSRSGWVGNEQFF.

The chain uses TRBV5-4 and TRBJ1-2, with TRBD1 matching over 9 bases. Germline V CDR1 and CDR2: SGHNT, YYREEE (reference sequence). J gave up 0 bases and V 0 bases, and 3 bases lay outside the gene matches. The CDR3 extends over 16 amino acids. CDR3 residues: CASSLGGQGANYGYTF. In DNA, the CDR3 is TGTGCCAGCAGCTTGGGGGGACAGGGCGCTAACTATGGCTACACCTTC.

The chain employs TRBV4-1 and TRBJ1-2; 7 bases align to TRBD1. CDR1 is MGHRA, CDR2 YSYEKL, per germline. The junction had 21 bases not matched to a gene; V was cut back by 0 bases and J by 8 bases. The CDR3 runs 19 residues. CDR3 in amino acids: CASSQDRPQGGPSHQGYTF. In DNA form, the CDR3 reads TGCGCCAGCAGCCAAGATCGCCCGCAGGGGGGTCCCTCCCACCAAGGCTACACCTTC.

This clone was observed once. The chain employs TRBV25-1 and TRBJ2-1; TRBD2 is a possible D gene (5 bases). This CDR3 is 16 amino acids long. Germline lookup yields CDR1 MGHDK and CDR2 SYGVNS. Between the trimmed V and J ends, which lost 3 bases and 2 bases, there was a span of 14 bases. The CDR3, as DNA: TGTGCCAGCAGTGATCAGAGGGTTGGGGCCTACAATGAGCAGTTCTTC. This gives the protein CASSDQRVGAYNEQFF.

The genes are TRBV11-1 and TRBJ1-3, with 11 bases aligning to TRBD1. Germline assignment: CDR1 SGHAT and CDR2 FQDESV (reference sequence). This CDR3 comprises 13 residues. The junction had 1 base not matched to a gene; V was cut back by 5 bases and J by 7 bases. The CDR3 sequence: CASSRTGGNTIYF. The CDR3 bases are TGTGCCAGCAGCCGGACAGGGGGCAACACCATATATTTT.

The rearrangement links TRBV4-2 to TRBJ1-4; D is perhaps TRBD1 (6 bases). With 2 bases removed from V and 5 bases from J, the gap between germline ends came to 9 bases. This CDR3 spans 14 amino acids. Per germline, CDR1 LGHNA and CDR2 YNFKEQ. The chain's CDR3 is CASSQRDTNEKLFF. The DNA for the CDR3 is TGTGCCAGCAGCCAACGGGACACCAATGAAAAACTGTTTTTT.

The V gene is TRBV19, the J gene TRBJ2-1, with D tentatively TRBD2 (6 bases). Germline CDR1 is LNHDA and CDR2 is SQIVND (reference sequence). V lost 11 bases and J 0 bases, leaving 14 bases between the germline ends. The CDR3 is 14 amino acids. The CDR3 sequence: CASGDPPSYNEQFF. CDR3 nucleotides: TGTGCCTCGGGGGACCCCCCCTCCTACAATGAGCAGTTCTTC.

This clone was seen a few times. The V gene is TRBV6-5, the J gene TRBJ1-2; TRBD1 aligns across 7 bases. Germline values: CDR1 MNHEY, CDR2 SVGAGI. With V trimmed by 10 bases and J by 1 base, 9 bases remained unmatched. This CDR3 comprises 14 residues. CDR3 DNA: TGTGCCACCTCACTCAGGGGGGTTAACTATGGCTACACCTTC. It codes for CATSLRGVNYGYTF.

V gene TRBV7-3 combines with J gene TRBJ1-4; 7 bases map to TRBD1. V lost 0 bases and J lost 5; bases outside the gene matches: 3. CDR3 length: 15 residues. Germline-derived CDR1 and CDR2 are SGHTA and FQGTGA. The CDR3 nucleotides read TGTGCCAGCAGCTTAACGGGACAGAGGAATGAAAAACTGTTTTTT. It specifies CASSLTGQRNEKLFF. The variable domain in full, completed from reference TRBV7-3 and TRBJ1-4, reads GAGVSQTPSNKVTEKGKYVELRCDPISGHTALYWYRQSLGQGPEFLIYFQGTGAADDSGLPNDRFFAVRPEGSVSTLKIQRTERGDSAVYLCASSLTGQRNEKLFFGSGTQLSVL.

The chain combines TRBV11-3 with TRBJ2-1; D perhaps matches TRBD1 (5 bases). In germline, CDR1 is SGHNT, CDR2 YENEEA. The CDR3 is 12 residues long. Trimming stripped 8 bases from V and 7 bases from J, with 12 bases between. The CDR3, as DNA: TGTGCCAGCGGGCAGGGTAGGAATGAGCAGTTCTTC. Translation: CASGQGRNEQFF.

This chain connects TRBV12-5 to TRBJ1-2; possible D gene TRBD1, 5 bases. Germline loops: CDR1 LGHNT, CDR2 FRNRAP. Trimming cost V 0 bases and J 2 bases, with 22 bases left between them. CDR3 length: 19 amino acids. The CDR3 nucleotides are TGTGCTAGTGGTTTGGTCTTTTCTCTTCTCAGGGCGTTGAACTATGGCTACACCTTC. Translation: CASGLVFSLLRALNYGYTF.

This chain links TRBV7-2 with TRBJ1-1; TRBD1 might be the D (5 bases). The germline V gene encodes CDR1 SGHTA and CDR2 FQGNSA. The CDR3 spans 18 residues. The V gene lost 6 bases and the J gene lost 0 bases, with 23 bases spanning the gap. The CDR3 nucleotides are TGTGCCAGCAGTACTCATCTGCGGGGCAGACTACTGAACACTGAAGCTTTCTTT. This gives the protein CASSTHLRGRLLNTEAFF.

The V call is TRBV5-1, the J call TRBJ2-7, with TRBD1 as a possible D gene (6 bases). CDR1 is SGHRS, CDR2 YFSETQ, per germline. V lost 1 base and J lost 3, with 20 bases in between. The CDR3 runs to 17 residues. The CDR3 sequence is CASSLFSLGQGNYEQYF. The CDR3 DNA follows: TGCGCCAGCAGCTTGTTCTCGTTGGGTCAGGGGAACTACGAGCAGTACTTC.

Written as DNA, the CDR3 is TGCGCCAGCAGCCCGGGACTAGCGGGAGTAAAGGGCTACGAGCAGTACTTC. Translated, it gives CASSPGLAGVKGYEQYF. The chain is built from TRBV5-1 and TRBJ2-7; 14 nucleotides match TRBD2. Losses at the gene ends were 4 bases for V and 3 bases for J; bases not matched to a gene: 9. This CDR3 is built from 17 residues. CDR1 is SGHRS and CDR2 is YFSETQ in the germline V gene.

This clone appeared a single time. This chain joins TRBV5-5 and TRBJ1-1; D gene unclear. Germline values: CDR1 SGHKS, CDR2 YYEKEE (reference sequence). Trimming took 6 bases from V and 0 from J, leaving 6 bases between them. The CDR3 length is 12 residues. The CDR3 loop reads CASINMNTEAFF. The CDR3 DNA follows: TGTGCCAGCATTAATATGAACACTGAAGCTTTCTTT.

V is TRBV29-1 and J is TRBJ2-1; 7 nucleotides align to TRBD1. Per germline, CDR1 SQVTM and CDR2 ANQGSEA. The CDR3 runs 13 residues. The junction had 5 bases not matched to a gene; V was cut back by 2 bases and J by 7 bases. The chain's CDR3 is CSVERGQGNEQFF. CDR3 DNA: TGCAGCGTTGAAAGGGGGCAGGGGAATGAGCAGTTCTTC.

This chain connects TRBV7-3 to TRBJ2-2; 14 bases are shared with TRBD2. Trimming at V came to 3 bases and at J to 4 bases, leaving 1 base not matched to a gene. Per the germline V gene, CDR1 is SGHTA and CDR2 is FQGTGA. The CDR3 contains 16 residues. CDR3 nucleotides: TGTGCCAGCAGCTTCGGACTAGCGGGAGGCACCGGGGAGCTGTTTTTT. Amino acids: CASSFGLAGGTGELFF.

This clone appeared once. This chain connects TRBV5-6 to TRBJ2-7; TRBD2 is a possible D gene (6 bases). Per the germline V gene, CDR1 is SGHDT and CDR2 is YYEEEE. V lost 0 bases to trimming and J lost 2 bases, with 15 bases between them. CDR3 length: 16 residues. The chain's CDR3 is CASSLGGERSPYEQYF. The CDR3 bases are TGTGCCAGCAGCTTGGGGGGGGAGCGCTCCCCCTACGAGCAGTACTTC. Full variable domain (remainder filled in from reference TRBV5-6 and TRBJ2-7): DAGVTQSPTHLIKTRGQQVTLRCSPKSGHDTVSWYQQALGQGPQFIFQYYEEEERQRGNFPDRFSGHQFPNYSSELNVNALLLGDSALYLCASSLGGERSPYEQYFGPGTRLTVT.